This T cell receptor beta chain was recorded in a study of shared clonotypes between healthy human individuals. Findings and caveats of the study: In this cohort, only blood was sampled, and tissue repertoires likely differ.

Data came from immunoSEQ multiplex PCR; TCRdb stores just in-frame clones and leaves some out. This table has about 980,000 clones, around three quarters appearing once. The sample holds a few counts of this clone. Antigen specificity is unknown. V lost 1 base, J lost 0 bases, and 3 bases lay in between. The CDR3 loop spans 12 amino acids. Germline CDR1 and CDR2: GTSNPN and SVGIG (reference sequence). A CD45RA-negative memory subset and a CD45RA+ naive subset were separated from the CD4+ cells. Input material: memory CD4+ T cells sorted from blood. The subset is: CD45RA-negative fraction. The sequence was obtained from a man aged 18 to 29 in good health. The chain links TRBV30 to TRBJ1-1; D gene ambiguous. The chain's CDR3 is CAWSGMNTEAFF. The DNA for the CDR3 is TGTGCCTGGAGTGGGATGAACACTGAAGCTTTCTTT.